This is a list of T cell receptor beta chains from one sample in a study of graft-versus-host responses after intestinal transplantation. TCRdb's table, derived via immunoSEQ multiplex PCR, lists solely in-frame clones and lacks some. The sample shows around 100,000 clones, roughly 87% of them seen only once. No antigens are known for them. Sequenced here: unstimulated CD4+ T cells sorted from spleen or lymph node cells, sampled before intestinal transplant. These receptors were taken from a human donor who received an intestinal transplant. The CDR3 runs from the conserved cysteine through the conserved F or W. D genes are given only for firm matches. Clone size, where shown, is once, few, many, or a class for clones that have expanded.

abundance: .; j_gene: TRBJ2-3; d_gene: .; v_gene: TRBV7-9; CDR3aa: CASSLSTDTQYF; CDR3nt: TGTGCCAGCAGCTTAAGTACAGATACGCAGTATTTT
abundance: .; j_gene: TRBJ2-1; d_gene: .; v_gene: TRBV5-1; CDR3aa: CASRFYLSSYNEQFF; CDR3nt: TGCGCCAGCAGATTTTACCTAAGCTCCTACAATGAGCAGTTCTTC
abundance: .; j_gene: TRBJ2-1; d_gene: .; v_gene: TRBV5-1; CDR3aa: CASSLGRNDEQFF; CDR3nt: TGCGCCAGCAGCTTAGGTAGGAACGATGAGCAGTTCTTC
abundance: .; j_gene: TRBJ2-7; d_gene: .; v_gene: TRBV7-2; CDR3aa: CASSPQGLVTYEQYF; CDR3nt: TGTGCCAGCAGCCCACAGGGACTCGTGACCTACGAGCAGTACTTC
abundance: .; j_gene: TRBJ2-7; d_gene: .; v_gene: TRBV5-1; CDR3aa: CASSFFPRGQLHEQYF; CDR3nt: TGCGCCAGCAGCTTCTTTCCGAGGGGACAACTGCACGAGCAGTACTTC
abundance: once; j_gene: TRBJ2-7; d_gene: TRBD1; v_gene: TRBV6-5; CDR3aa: CASSGQGHSYEQYF; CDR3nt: TGTGCCAGCAGTGGACAGGGGCACTCCTACGAGCAGTACTTC
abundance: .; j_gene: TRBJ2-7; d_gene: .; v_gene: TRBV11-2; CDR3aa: CASRRSYEQYF; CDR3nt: TGTGCCAGCAGACGCTCCTACGAGCAGTACTTC
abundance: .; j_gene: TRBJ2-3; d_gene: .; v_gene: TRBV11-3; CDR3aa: CASSPLRGDTQYF; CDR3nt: TGTGCCAGCAGTCCGCTTCGGGGGGATACGCAGTATTTT
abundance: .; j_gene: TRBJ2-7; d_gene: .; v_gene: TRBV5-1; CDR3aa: CASSLVGRSVDYEQYF; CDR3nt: TGCGCCAGCAGCTTGGTGGGGAGGAGCGTGGACTACGAGCAGTACTTC
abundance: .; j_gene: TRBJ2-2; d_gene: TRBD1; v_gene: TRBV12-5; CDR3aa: CASGFSPTGALNTGELFF; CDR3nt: TGTGCTAGTGGTTTTTCCCCAACAGGGGCCCTGAACACCGGGGAGCTGTTTTTT
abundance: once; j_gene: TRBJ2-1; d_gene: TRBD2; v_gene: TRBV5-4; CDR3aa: CASSFWYGGDNEQFF; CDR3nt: TGTGCCAGCAGCTTTTGGTACGGGGGGGACAATGAGCAGTTCTTC
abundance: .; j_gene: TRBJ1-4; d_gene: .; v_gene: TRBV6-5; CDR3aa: CASSYVAGEKLFF; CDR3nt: TGTGCCAGCAGCTACGTGGCAGGTGAAAAACTGTTTTTT
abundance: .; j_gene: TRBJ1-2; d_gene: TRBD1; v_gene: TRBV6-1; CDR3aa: CASNPGQVLPYGYTF; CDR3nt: TGTGCCAGCAACCCGGGACAGGTCCTACCTTATGGCTACACCTTC
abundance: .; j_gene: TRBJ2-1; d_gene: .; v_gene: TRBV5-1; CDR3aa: CASSLDSGSYNEQFF; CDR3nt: TGCGCCAGCAGCTTGGATAGCGGCTCCTACAATGAGCAGTTCTTC
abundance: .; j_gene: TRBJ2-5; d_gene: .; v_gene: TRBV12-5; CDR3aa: CASGRGETQYF; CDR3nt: TGTGCTAGTGGCCGTGGGGAGACCCAGTACTTC
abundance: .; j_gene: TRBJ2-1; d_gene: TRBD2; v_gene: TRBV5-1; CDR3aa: CASSLPSGRLYPSYNEQFF; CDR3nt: TGCGCCAGCAGCTTGCCTAGCGGGAGACTTTACCCTAGCTACAATGAGCAGTTCTTC
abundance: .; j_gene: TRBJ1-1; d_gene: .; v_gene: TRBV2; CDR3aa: CASSLERNTEAFF; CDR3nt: TGTGCCAGCAGTCTAGAGCGGAACACTGAAGCTTTCTTT
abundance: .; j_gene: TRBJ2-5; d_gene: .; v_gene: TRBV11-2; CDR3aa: CASSPSGLWYQETQYF; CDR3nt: TGTGCCAGCAGCCCCAGCGGGCTGTGGTACCAAGAGACCCAGTACTTC
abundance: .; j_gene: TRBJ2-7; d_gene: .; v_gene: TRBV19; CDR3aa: CASKKGVTVPYEQYF; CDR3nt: TGTGCCAGTAAAAAAGGGGTCACAGTCCCCTACGAGCAGTACTTC
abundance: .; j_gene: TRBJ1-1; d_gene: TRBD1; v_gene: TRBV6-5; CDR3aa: CASRTGQVVSEAFF; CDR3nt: TGTGCCAGCAGAACCGGACAGGTCGTCTCTGAAGCTTTCTTT
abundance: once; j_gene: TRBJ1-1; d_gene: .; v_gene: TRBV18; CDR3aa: CASSSQMPEAFF; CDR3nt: TGTGCCAGCTCATCCCAGATGCCTGAAGCTTTCTTT
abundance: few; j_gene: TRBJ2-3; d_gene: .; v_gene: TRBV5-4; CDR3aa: CASSQGNRFTDTQYF; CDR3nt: TGTGCCAGCAGCCAAGGGAACAGGTTCACAGATACGCAGTATTTT
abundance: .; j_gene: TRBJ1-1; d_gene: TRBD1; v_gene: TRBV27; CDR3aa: CASSQRTGTEWGAAFF; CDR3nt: TGTGCCAGCAGCCAAAGGACAGGGACGGAATGGGGAGCAGCTTTCTTT
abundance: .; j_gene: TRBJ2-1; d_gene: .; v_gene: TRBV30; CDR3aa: CAWSHGGTEFF; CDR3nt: TGTGCCTGGAGCCACGGCGGAACGGAATTCTTC